These 27 T cell receptor beta chains came from one sample sequenced in a study of vaccination and CD4 T cells after COVID-19. The antigens these receptors bind are not known. The study sequenced cultured CD4+ T cell DNA using the Oncomine TCR Beta short-read assay. MiXCR was run by TCRdb on the PCR reads, yielding one entry per CDR3 protein. The sample contains thousands of distinct CDR3 sequences, 25% to 40% of which appear only once. The treatment was: approximately 10-day PBMC culture with coronavirus spike peptide pools or control peptides (ViraFEST assay). Sequenced: CD4+ T cells from blood, cultured in vitro. The source of these receptors is a human donor who had recovered from COVID-19.

The chain has TRBV7-2 and TRBJ1-2; no clear D. Germline loops: CDR1 SGHTA, CDR2 FQGNSA. The CDR3 sequence is 12 residues long. V lost 4 bases to trimming and J lost 8 bases, with 11 bases between them. CDR3 nucleotides: TGTGCCAGCAGCTCCTCCGCCGGGGGCTACACCTTC. Its protein is CASSSSAGGYTF.

This clonotype was found a few times. The CDR3: CASSKKECIRGEQPQHF. DNA of the CDR3: TGTGCCAGCAGCAAAAAAGAGTGTATAAGGGGAGAACAGCCCCAGCATTTT. J is TRBJ1-5 and V is TRBV21-1; the listed D gene, TRBD1, was not tested against the DNA. TRBV21-1 is deemed a pseudogene. This CDR3 spans 17 amino acids.

This clonotype has more than one count but fewer than ten. This sequence joins TRBV11-2 and TRBJ1-3; D is ambiguous. The CDR3 length is 11 residues. CDR1 and CDR2 from the germline V gene are SGHAT and FQNNGV. V was pared by 5 bases and J by 4 bases, with 3 bases between. The CDR3 sequence is CASSRGNTIYF. CDR3 coding DNA: TGTGCCAGCAGCCGGGGAAACACCATATATTTT.

The chain employs TRBV5-1 and TRBJ1-6; D remains unclear. In germline, CDR1 is SGHRS, CDR2 YFSETQ. This CDR3 has 15 amino acids. The V end lost 0 bases, the J end lost 10 bases, and 14 bases lay between the germline ends. The CDR3 loop reads CASSLDPGEGSPLHF. For the CDR3, the DNA is TGCGCCAGCAGCTTGGATCCGGGTGAAGGATCACCCCTCCACTTT.

This clonotype has a handful of counts. The rearrangement joins TRBV27 to TRBJ1-1; D is uncertain. There are 14 residues in the CDR3. Trimming took 4 bases from V and 1 from J, leaving 10 bases between them. The V gene's germline CDR1 is MNHEY and CDR2 SMNVEV (reference sequence). The CDR3 DNA reads as TGTGCCAGCAGTTCTGGACGGGCGAACACTGAAGCTTTCTTT. This sequence encodes CASSSGRANTEAFF.

Within the sample, this clonotype is medium-sized. CDR3 sequence: CASSYPGTGVTEAFF. CDR3 DNA: TGTGCCAGCAGTTACCCCGGGACAGGGGTAACTGAAGCTTTCTTT. The chain recombines TRBV6-5 with TRBJ1-1; 10 nucleotides match TRBD1. Trimming at V came to 2 bases and at J to 5 bases, leaving 5 bases not matched to a gene. The germline CDR1 and CDR2 sequences are MNHEY and SVGAGI. There are 15 residues in the CDR3.

The V and J genes are TRBV20-1 and TRBJ2-5; 9 nucleotides line up with TRBD1. Germline values: CDR1 DFQATT, CDR2 SNEGSKA (reference sequence). CDR3 length equals 18 residues. Trimming took 3 bases from V and 5 from J; bases not matched to a gene: 19. CDR3 sequence (DNA): TGCAGTGCTAGTTTCATAGGCCGAGGGACAGGGAGGTTGGAGACCCAGTACTTC. Its protein product is CSASFIGRGTGRLETQYF.

The V and J genes are TRBV30 and TRBJ1-1; 9 nucleotides align to TRBD1. The CDR3 is 12 residues long. Unmatched junction bases numbered 5, after V lost 2 bases and J lost 10 bases. The germline CDR1 and CDR2 sequences are GTSNPN and SVGIG (reference sequence). The CDR3 DNA reads as TGTGCCTGGAGTCCCGGGACAGGGAGAGCTTTCTTT. It translates to CAWSPGTGRAFF.

The V gene is TRBV18, the J gene TRBJ1-5; TRBD1 aligns across 8 bases. The CDR3 runs 15 residues. J was trimmed by 0 bases and V by 5 bases; bases with no gene match: 3. Germline V gives CDR1 KGHSH, CDR2 LQKENI. CDR3 coding DNA: TGTGCCAGCTCAGATCAGGGGGCTAGCAATCAGCCCCAGCATTTT. Translated, it gives CASSDQGASNQPQHF.

This clonotype was found a few times. For the CDR3, the DNA is TGCAGTGCTAGAGAGGACAGGGGGAATTCACCCCTCCACTTT. Translating gives CSAREDRGNSPLHF. J is TRBJ1-6 and V is TRBV20-1, with 10 nucleotides matching TRBD1. CDR3 length: 14 amino acids. Germline CDR1 reads DFQATT; CDR2 reads SNEGSKA (reference sequence). The V gene end was trimmed by 0 bases and the J gene end by 7 bases; junction bases not matched to a gene: 0.

This clonotype was picked up a small number of times. The chain has TRBV10-2 and TRBJ1-5, with D perhaps TRBD1 (5 bases). Germline-derived CDR1 and CDR2 are WSHSY and SAAADI. The CDR3 is 13 amino acids. V lost 5 bases and J 6 bases, leaving 11 bases between the germline ends. The CDR3: CASSKTGTQPQHF. The CDR3 DNA sequence: TGCGCCAGCAGTAAAACAGGAACTCAGCCCCAGCATTTT.

The chain is built from TRBV10-3 and TRBJ1-6; D unresolved. Trimming cost V 2 bases and J 10 bases, with 9 bases left between them. This CDR3 is 13 amino acids long. CDR1 ENHRY and CDR2 SYGVKD come from the germline V gene. CDR3 loop: CAISETARSPLHF. DNA of the CDR3: TGTGCCATCAGTGAGACGGCTAGATCACCCCTCCACTTT.

This clonotype is termed medium-sized. The chain couples TRBV25-1 to TRBJ2-1; D may be TRBD1 (6 bases). The CDR3 spans 11 residues. In germline, CDR1 is MGHDK, CDR2 SYGVNS. Between the trimmed V and J ends, which lost 8 bases and 4 bases, there was a span of 6 bases. In nucleotides, the CDR3 is TGTGCCAGCGACAGGTACAATGAGCAGTTCTTC. Protein: CASDRYNEQFF.

The J gene is TRBJ1-2, the V gene TRBV6-1; D remains unclear. CDR1 MNHNS and CDR2 SASEGT come from the germline V gene. The CDR3 totals 11 residues. V was cut by 9 bases and J by 4 bases, with 9 bases left in between. The CDR3 loop is CASLDGYGYTF. The CDR3 DNA sequence: TGTGCCAGTCTGGACGGCTATGGCTACACCTTC.

This clonotype appeared a few times. The gene calls are TRBV27 and TRBJ1-1, with TRBD1 matching 8 bases. From germline, CDR1 is MNHEY and CDR2 SMNVEV (reference sequence). V was clipped by 8 bases and J by 5 bases; unmatched bases: 10. The CDR3 totals 14 residues. For the CDR3, the DNA is TGTGCCAGCGGGGTACAGGGGGGAGGAACTGAAGCTTTCTTT. This sequence encodes CASGVQGGGTEAFF.

The rearrangement joins TRBV20-1 to TRBJ1-2; 7 nucleotides line up with TRBD1. The CDR3 extends over 12 amino acids. Germline CDR1 DFQATT, CDR2 SNEGSKA (reference sequence). The J segment lost 3 bases and the V segment lost 5 bases, leaving 3 bases of the junction unmatched. CDR3 DNA: TGCAGTGCTGGGGGACAGCACTATGGCTACACCTTC. Its protein is CSAGGQHYGYTF.

This clonotype was observed a handful of times. V and J are TRBV30 and TRBJ1-5; D may be TRBD1 (6 bases). Trimming removed 0 bases from V and 0 bases from J, with 9 bases in between. The CDR3 is made up of 15 amino acids. The germline gives CDR1 GTSNPN, CDR2 SVGIG (reference sequence). In DNA form, the CDR3 reads TGTGCCTGGAGTGTAAAGGGACATAGCAATCAGCCCCAGCATTTT. It specifies CAWSVKGHSNQPQHF.

The chain joins TRBV20-1 to TRBJ1-4, with D perhaps matching TRBD1 (5 bases). Germline CDR1 DFQATT, CDR2 SNEGSKA (reference sequence). Trimming pared 5 bases from V and 7 bases from J, leaving 14 bases between. The CDR3 is 13 residues long. The CDR3 region is CSADSGRGEKLFF. The CDR3 nucleotides are TGCAGTGCTGATTCGGGGCGGGGTGAAAAACTGTTTTTT.

By frequency in the sample, this clonotype is medium-sized. V usage is TRBV15 and J usage is TRBJ1-5; 7 nucleotides agree with TRBD1. Germline CDR1 and CDR2: LNHNV and YYDKDF (reference sequence). V lost 8 bases to trimming and J lost 6 bases; unmatched junction nucleotides: 10. The CDR3 contains 14 residues. The DNA for the CDR3 is TGTGCCACCTCAAGAGGGGGCCTGGGTCAGCCCCAGCATTTT. Protein product: CATSRGGLGQPQHF.

The chain recombines TRBV20-1 with TRBJ2-2; maybe TRBD1 (5 bases). Germline V lookup: CDR1 DFQATT, CDR2 SNEGSKA (reference sequence). Between the trimmed V and J ends, which lost 6 bases and 0 bases, there was a span of 8 bases. The CDR3 covers 13 residues. The CDR3 sequence: CSARQSNTGELFF. The CDR3 nucleotides read TGCAGTGCCAGACAGTCGAACACCGGGGAGCTGTTTTTT.

This clonotype was seen only a few times. The V call is TRBV18, the J call TRBJ2-7; D could derive from TRBD1 or TRBD2 (5 bases each). V gave up 0 bases and J gave up 6 bases, with 15 bases separating them. The CDR3 is 15 amino acids. CDR1 is KGHSH and CDR2 is LQKENI in the germline V gene. This CDR3 reads CASSPPSQGEAEQYF. The CDR3 DNA reads as TGTGCCAGCTCACCACCGAGTCAGGGAGAGGCCGAGCAGTACTTC.

The genes are TRBV20-1 and TRBJ2-1; no clear D. The CDR3 runs to 11 residues. Germline CDR1 reads DFQATT; CDR2 reads SNEGSKA (reference sequence). Trimming stripped 7 bases from V and 3 bases from J, with 7 bases between. The CDR3, as DNA: TGCAGTGGACTCAGCTACAATGAGCAGTTCTTC. Protein sequence: CSGLSYNEQFF.

V gene TRBV7-8 combines with J gene TRBJ2-7; D gene unclear. The CDR3 is 13 amino acids. Germline CDR1 SGHVS, CDR2 FQNEAQ. Trimming stripped 3 bases from V and 3 bases from J, with 9 bases between. As DNA, the CDR3 is TGTGCCAGCAGCTTTCTAGACGGCTACGAGCAGTACTTC. This gives the protein CASSFLDGYEQYF.

This clonotype was observed a few times. The chain employs TRBV6-1 and TRBJ2-2, with a possible D match to TRBD1 (5 bases). This CDR3 is built from 15 residues. The V gene's germline CDR1 is MNHNS and CDR2 SASEGT. Trimming removed 6 bases from V and 4 bases from J, with 15 bases in between. CDR3 nucleotides: TGTGCCAGCAGCAAAGGTCAGGGCCGCACCGGGGAGCTGTTTTTT. Translation: CASSKGQGRTGELFF.

For the CDR3, the DNA is TGTGCCAGCGCGACCGGGCCAAATCAGCCCCAGCATTTT. Translation gives CASATGPNQPQHF. The chain combines TRBV2 with TRBJ1-5; D uncertain. This CDR3 comprises 13 residues. The germline gives CDR1 SNHLY, CDR2 FYNNEI. Trimming stripped 8 bases from V and 4 bases from J, with 12 bases between.

This clonotype was found a few times. The genes are TRBV10-1 and TRBJ2-7; a weak D match, TRBD1 (6 bases). Trimming pared 3 bases from V and 0 bases from J, leaving 6 bases between. The CDR3 is 13 residues long. Germline CDR1 is WNHNN and CDR2 is SYGVQD (reference sequence). DNA for the CDR3: TGCGCCAGCAGTGAAGGGGGCTCCTACGAGCAGTACTTC. This gives the protein CASSEGGSYEQYF.

The rearrangement uses TRBV14 and TRBJ2-7; TRBD1 is a possible D gene (6 bases). The CDR3 sequence is 13 residues long. Germline V gene data show CDR1 as SGHDN and CDR2 as FVKESK. The V end was cut by 3 bases, the J end by 7 bases, with 13 bases between. The CDR3 region has the DNA TGTGCCAGCAGCCAGACAGGATCGGGAGAGCAGTACTTC. It translates to CASSQTGSGEQYF.